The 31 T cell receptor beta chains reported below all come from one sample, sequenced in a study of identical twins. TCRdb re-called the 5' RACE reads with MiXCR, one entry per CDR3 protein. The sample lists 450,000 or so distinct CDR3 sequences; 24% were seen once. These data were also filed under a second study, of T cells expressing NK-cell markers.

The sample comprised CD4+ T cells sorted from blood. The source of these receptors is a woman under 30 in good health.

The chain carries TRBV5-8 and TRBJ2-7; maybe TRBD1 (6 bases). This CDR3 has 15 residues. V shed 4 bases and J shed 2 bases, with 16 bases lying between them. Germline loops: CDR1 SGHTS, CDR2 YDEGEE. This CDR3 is CASSPGTMLAYEQYF. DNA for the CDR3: TGTGCCAGCAGCCCAGGGACAATGCTGGCCTACGAGCAGTACTTC.

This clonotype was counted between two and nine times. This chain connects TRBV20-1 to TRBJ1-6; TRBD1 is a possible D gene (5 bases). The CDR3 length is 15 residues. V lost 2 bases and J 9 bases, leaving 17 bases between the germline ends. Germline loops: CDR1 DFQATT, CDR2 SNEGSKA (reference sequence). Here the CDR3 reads CSARPKPLGGSPLHF. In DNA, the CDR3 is TGCAGTGCTAGACCCAAACCCTTGGGGGGTTCACCCCTCCACTTT.

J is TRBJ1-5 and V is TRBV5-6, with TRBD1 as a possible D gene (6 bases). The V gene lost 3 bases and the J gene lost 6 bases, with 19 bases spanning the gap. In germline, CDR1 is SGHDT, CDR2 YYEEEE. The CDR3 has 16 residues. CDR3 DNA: TGTGCCAGCAGCTCGGGACTGGGGGCCTTTAGTCAGCCCCAGCATTTT. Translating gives CASSSGLGAFSQPQHF. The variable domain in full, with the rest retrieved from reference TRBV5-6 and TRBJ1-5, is DAGVTQSPTHLIKTRGQQVTLRCSPKSGHDTVSWYQQALGQGPQFIFQYYEEEERQRGNFPDRFSGHQFPNYSSELNVNALLLGDSALYLCASSSGLGAFSQPQHFGDGTRLSIL.

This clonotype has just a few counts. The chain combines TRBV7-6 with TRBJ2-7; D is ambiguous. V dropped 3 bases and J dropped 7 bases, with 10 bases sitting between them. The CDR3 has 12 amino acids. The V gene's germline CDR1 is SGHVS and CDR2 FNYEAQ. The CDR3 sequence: CASSFALSEQYF. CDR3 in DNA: TGTGCCAGCAGCTTTGCTCTTTCAGAGCAGTACTTC.

CDR3 in DNA: TGTGCCAGCAGCCGGATGGGAGCGGGAACCTCCTACGAGCAGTACTTC. Translation: CASSRMGAGTSYEQYF. The V gene is TRBV7-2, the J gene TRBJ2-7, with TRBD2 identical over 7 bases. This CDR3 is built from 16 residues. Losses at the gene ends were 5 bases for V and 0 bases for J; bases not matched to a gene: 10. The V gene's germline CDR1 is SGHTA and CDR2 FQGNSA.

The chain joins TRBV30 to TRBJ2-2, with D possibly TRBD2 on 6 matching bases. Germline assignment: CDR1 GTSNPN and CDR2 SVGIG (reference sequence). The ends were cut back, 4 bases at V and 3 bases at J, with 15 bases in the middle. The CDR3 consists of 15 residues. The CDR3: CAWTPLGGYTGELFF. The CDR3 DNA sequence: TGTGCCTGGACCCCCCTGGGGGGTTACACCGGGGAGCTGTTTTTT.

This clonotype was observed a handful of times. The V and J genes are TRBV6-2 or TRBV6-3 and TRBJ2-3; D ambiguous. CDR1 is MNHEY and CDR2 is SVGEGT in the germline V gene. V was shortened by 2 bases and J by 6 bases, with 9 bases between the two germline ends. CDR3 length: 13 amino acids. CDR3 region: CASSYGSLDTQYF. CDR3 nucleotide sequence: TGTGCCAGCAGTTACGGAAGCCTGGATACGCAGTATTTT.

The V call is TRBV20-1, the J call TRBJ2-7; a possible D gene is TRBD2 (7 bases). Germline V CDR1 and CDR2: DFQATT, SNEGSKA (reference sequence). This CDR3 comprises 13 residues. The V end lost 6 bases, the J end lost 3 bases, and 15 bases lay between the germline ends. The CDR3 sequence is CSAQRGGLYEQYF. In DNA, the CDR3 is TGCAGTGCCCAGAGGGGGGGGCTCTACGAGCAGTACTTC.

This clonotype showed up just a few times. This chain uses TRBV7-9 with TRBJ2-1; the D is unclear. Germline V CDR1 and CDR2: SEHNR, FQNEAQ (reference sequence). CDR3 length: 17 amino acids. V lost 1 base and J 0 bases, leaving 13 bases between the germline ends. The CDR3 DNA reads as TGTGCCAGCAGCTTAGTGAGTCGCGGAAGCTCCTACAATGAGCAGTTCTTC. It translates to CASSLVSRGSSYNEQFF.

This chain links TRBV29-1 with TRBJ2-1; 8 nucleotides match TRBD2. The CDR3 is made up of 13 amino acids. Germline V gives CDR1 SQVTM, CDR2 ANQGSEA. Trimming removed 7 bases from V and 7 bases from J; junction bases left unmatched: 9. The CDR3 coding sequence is TGCAGCGCCCGGGGCGGGGGGAAAAATGAGCAGTTCTTC. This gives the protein CSARGGGKNEQFF.

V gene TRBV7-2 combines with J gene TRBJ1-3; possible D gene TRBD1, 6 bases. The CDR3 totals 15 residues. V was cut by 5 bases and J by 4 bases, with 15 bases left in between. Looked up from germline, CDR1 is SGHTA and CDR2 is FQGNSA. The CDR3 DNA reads TGTGCCAGCAGCATCGAAGGGGGGTACGGAAACACCATATATTTT. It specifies CASSIEGGYGNTIYF.

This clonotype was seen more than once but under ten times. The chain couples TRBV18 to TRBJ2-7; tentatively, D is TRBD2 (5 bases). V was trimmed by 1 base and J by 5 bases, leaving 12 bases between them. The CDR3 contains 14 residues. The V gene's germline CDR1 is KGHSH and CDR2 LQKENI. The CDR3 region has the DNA TGTGCCAGCTCACCACTTGACGGGAAGCACGAGCAGTACTTC. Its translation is CASSPLDGKHEQYF.

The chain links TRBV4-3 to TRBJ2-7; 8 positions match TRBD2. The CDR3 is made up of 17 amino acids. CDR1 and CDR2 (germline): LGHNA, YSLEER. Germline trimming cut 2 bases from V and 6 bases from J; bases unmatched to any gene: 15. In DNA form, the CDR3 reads TGCGCCAGCAGCCAACATTCGGGGGCTAGCGGGTCGGCCGAGCAGTACTTC. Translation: CASSQHSGASGSAEQYF.

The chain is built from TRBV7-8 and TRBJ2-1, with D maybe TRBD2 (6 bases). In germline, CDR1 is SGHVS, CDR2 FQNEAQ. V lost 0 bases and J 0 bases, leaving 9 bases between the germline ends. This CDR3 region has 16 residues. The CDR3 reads CASSLAGGPSYNEQFF. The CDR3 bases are TGTGCCAGCAGCTTAGCGGGAGGTCCCTCCTACAATGAGCAGTTCTTC.

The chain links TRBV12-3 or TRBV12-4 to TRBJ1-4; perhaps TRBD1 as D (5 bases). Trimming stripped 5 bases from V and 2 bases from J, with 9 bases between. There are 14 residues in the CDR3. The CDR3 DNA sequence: TGTGCCAGCAGTGTAAGACAGACTAATGAAAAACTGTTTTTT. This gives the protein CASSVRQTNEKLFF.

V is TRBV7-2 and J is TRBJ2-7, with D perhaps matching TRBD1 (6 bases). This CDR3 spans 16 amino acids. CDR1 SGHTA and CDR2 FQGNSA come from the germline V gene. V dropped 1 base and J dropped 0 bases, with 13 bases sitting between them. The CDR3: CASSLGGHASSYEQYF. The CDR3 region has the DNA TGTGCCAGCAGCTTAGGGGGACACGCAAGCTCCTACGAGCAGTACTTC.

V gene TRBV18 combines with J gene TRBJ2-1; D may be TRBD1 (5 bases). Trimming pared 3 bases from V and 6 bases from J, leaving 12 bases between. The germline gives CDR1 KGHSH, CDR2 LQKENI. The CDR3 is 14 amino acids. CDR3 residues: CASSPRALSNEQFF. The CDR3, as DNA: TGTGCCAGCTCACCCAGGGCCCTTTCCAATGAGCAGTTCTTC.

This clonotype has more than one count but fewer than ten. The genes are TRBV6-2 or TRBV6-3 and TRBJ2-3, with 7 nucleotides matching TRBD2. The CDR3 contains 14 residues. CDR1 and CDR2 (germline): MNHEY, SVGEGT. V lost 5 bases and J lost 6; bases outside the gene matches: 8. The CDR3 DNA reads TGTGCCAGCAGTCCTAGCGGCCAAGGGGATACGCAGTATTTT. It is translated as CASSPSGQGDTQYF.

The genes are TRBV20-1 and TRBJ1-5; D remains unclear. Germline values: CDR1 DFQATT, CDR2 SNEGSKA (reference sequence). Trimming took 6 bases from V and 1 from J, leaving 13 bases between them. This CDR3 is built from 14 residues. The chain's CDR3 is CSARMTMSNQPQHF. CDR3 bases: TGCAGTGCCCGGATGACAATGAGCAATCAGCCCCAGCATTTT.

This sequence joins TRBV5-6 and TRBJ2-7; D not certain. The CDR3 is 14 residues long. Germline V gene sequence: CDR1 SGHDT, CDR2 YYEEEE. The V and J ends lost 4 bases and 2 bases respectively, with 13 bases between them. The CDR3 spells CASSLFKATYEQYF. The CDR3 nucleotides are TGTGCCAGCAGCCTATTCAAGGCCACCTACGAGCAGTACTTC. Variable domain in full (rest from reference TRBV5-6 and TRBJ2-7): DAGVTQSPTHLIKTRGQQVTLRCSPKSGHDTVSWYQQALGQGPQFIFQYYEEEERQRGNFPDRFSGHQFPNYSSELNVNALLLGDSALYLCASSLFKATYEQYFGPGTRLTVT.

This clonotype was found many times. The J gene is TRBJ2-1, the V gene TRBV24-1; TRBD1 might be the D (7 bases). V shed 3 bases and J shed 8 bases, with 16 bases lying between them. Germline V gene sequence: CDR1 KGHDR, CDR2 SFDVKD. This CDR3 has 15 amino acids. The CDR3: CATSDPGGQSDEQFF. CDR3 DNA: TGTGCCACCAGTGATCCCGGGGGACAGTCAGATGAGCAGTTCTTC.

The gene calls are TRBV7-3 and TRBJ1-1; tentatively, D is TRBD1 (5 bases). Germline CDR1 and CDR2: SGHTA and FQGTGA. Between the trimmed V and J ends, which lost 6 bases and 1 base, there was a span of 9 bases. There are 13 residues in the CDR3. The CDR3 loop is CASRLQENTEAFF. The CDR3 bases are TGTGCCAGCAGATTACAGGAGAACACTGAAGCTTTCTTT.

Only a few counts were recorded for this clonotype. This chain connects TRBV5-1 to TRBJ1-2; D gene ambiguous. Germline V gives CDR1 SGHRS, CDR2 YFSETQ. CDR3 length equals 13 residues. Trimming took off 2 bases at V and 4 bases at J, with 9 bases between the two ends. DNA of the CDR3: TGCGCCAGCAGCTTTGATATGGGCTATGGCTACACCTTC. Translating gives CASSFDMGYGYTF.

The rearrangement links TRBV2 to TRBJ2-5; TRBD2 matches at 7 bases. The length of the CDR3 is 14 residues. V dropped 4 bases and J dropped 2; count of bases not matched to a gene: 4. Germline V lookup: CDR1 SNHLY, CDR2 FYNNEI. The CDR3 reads CASSGLADQETQYF. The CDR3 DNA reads TGTGCCAGCAGTGGGCTAGCGGATCAAGAGACCCAGTACTTC.

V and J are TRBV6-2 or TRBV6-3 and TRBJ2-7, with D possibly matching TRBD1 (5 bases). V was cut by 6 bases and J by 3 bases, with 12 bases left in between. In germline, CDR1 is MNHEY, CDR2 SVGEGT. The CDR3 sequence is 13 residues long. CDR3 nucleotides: TGTGCCAGCAGCGGCAGGGCAAACTACGAGCAGTACTTC. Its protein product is CASSGRANYEQYF.

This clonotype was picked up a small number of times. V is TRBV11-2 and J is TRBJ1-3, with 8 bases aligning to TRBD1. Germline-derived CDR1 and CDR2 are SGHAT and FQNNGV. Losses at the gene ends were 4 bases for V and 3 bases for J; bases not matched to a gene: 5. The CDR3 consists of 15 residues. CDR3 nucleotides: TGTGCCAGCAGCTCCACTACAGGGGGTGGAAACACCATATATTTT. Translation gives CASSSTTGGGNTIYF.

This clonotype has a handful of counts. CDR3 coding DNA: TGTGCCAGCAAAGAGGGTTACGGTTCAACTGAAGCTTTCTTT. This encodes CASKEGYGSTEAFF. J is TRBJ1-1 and V is TRBV6-1; D ambiguous. CDR3 length: 14 residues. From germline, CDR1 is MNHNS and CDR2 SASEGT. Trimming shortened V by 7 bases and J by 5 bases, and 17 bases separated the two germline ends.

The CDR3 DNA reads as TGTGCCAGCAGCTTAGGCCCATCTATGAACACTGAAGCTTTCTTT. Translating it yields CASSLGPSMNTEAFF. This chain connects TRBV7-2 to TRBJ1-1; D not resolved. This CDR3 is built from 15 residues. Trimming shortened V by 1 base and J by 0 bases, and 9 bases separated the two germline ends. Germline values: CDR1 SGHTA, CDR2 FQGNSA. The full variable domain, rest sourced from reference TRBV7-2 and TRBJ1-1, is GAGVSQSPSNKVTEKGKDVELRCDPISGHTALYWYRQSLGQGLEFLIYFQGNSAPDKSGLPSDRFSAERTGGSVSTLTIQRTQQEDSAVYLCASSLGPSMNTEAFFGQGTRLTVV.

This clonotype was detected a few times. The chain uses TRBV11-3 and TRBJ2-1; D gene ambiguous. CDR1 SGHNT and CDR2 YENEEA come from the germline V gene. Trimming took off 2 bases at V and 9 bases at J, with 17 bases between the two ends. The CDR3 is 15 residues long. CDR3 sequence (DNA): TGTGCCAGCAGCTTAAGGAGCTCCCAGGACGGTGAGCAGTTCTTC. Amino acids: CASSLRSSQDGEQFF.

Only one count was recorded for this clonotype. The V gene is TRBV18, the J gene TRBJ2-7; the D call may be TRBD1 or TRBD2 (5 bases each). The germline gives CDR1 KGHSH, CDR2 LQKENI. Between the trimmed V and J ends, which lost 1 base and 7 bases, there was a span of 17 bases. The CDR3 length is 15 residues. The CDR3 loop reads CASSPLKSGTTEQYF. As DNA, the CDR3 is TGTGCCAGCTCACCACTTAAGTCCGGGACGACAGAGCAGTACTTC.

Here the CDR3 DNA reads TGTGCCAGCTCACCATTATCGATGGGGAATGAGCAGTTCTTC. Amino acids: CASSPLSMGNEQFF. The chain links TRBV18 to TRBJ2-1; D gene unclear. The V end lost 2 bases, the J end lost 7 bases, and 12 bases lay between the germline ends. The length of the CDR3 is 14 residues. From germline, CDR1 is KGHSH and CDR2 LQKENI.